Presented here are 31 T cell receptor beta chains from one specimen sequenced in a study of T cells in Graves' hyperthyroidism and ophthalmopathy. RNA transcripts yielded amplified TCR beta CDR3 regions. First-round RT-PCR targeting the TCR CDR3 was performed with the HTBI primer set. Each CDR3 protein is one row after TCRdb ran MiXCR on the multiplex PCR reads. Of 250,000 to 350,000 distinct CDR3 sequences in the sample, 16% were seen once. Source material: blood. The receptor set was obtained from a man younger than 40 with Graves' hyperthyroidism.

This clonotype was observed at least ten times. V and J are TRBV13 and TRBJ2-5; unclear D gene. In germline, CDR1 is PRHDT, CDR2 FYEKMQ (reference sequence). CDR3 length: 14 residues. Trimming cost V 2 bases and J 5 bases, with 12 bases left between them. CDR3 sequence reads: CASSLSPGAETQYF. The CDR3 nucleotides read TGTGCCAGCAGCTTATCCCCGGGCGCGGAGACCCAGTACTTC. Complete variable domain (other parts from reference TRBV13 and TRBJ2-5): AAGVIQSPRHLIKEKRETATLKCYPIPRHDTVYWYQQGPGQDPQFLISFYEKMQSDKGSIPDRFSAQQFSDYHSELNMSSLELGDSALYFCASSLSPGAETQYFGPGTRLLVL.

The chain links TRBV20-1 to TRBJ1-1; the D gene is possibly TRBD1 (6 bases). V was shortened by 6 bases and J by 4 bases, with 24 bases between the two germline ends. Germline V gene lookup returns CDR1 DFQATT and CDR2 SNEGSKA (reference sequence). CDR3 length equals 16 residues. In nucleotides, the CDR3 is TGCAGTGCCTTAATTCCGCCTGGGAGGGGGTTCACTGAAGCTTTCTTT. Protein sequence: CSALIPPGRGFTEAFF.

This clonotype was observed many times. CDR3: CASSGGFRGLYTEAFF. The CDR3, as DNA: TGTGCCAGCTCAGGAGGGTTCAGGGGGCTTTACACTGAAGCTTTCTTT. The J gene is TRBJ1-1, the V gene TRBV18, with 8 bases identical to TRBD1. Trimming cost V 5 bases and J 3 bases; bases outside gene matches: 11. CDR3 length: 16 residues. Germline V lookup: CDR1 KGHSH, CDR2 LQKENI.

Only a few counts were recorded for this clonotype. The chain combines TRBV29-1 with TRBJ2-1; the match to TRBD2 covers 10 bases. This CDR3 is built from 11 residues. The germline V gene has CDR1 SQVTM and CDR2 ANQGSEA. Losses at the gene ends were 7 bases for V and 12 bases for J; bases not matched to a gene: 6. Written as DNA, the CDR3 is TGCAGCGCCCCTAGCGGGAGTTGGCAGTTCTTC. Translation gives CSAPSGSWQFF.

This rearrangement joins TRBV6-2 or TRBV6-3 to TRBJ2-7; D is unclear. The germline CDR1 and CDR2 sequences are MNHEY and SVGEGT. This CDR3 has 12 amino acids. With 7 bases removed from V and 3 bases from J, the gap between germline ends came to 10 bases. CDR3 sequence reads: CASTGSFYEQYF. The CDR3 DNA sequence: TGTGCCAGCACCGGGTCCTTCTACGAGCAGTACTTC.

The count of this clonotype is one. V is TRBV19 and J is TRBJ2-7; possible D gene TRBD2, 6 bases. The CDR3 runs to 13 residues. CDR1 is LNHDA and CDR2 is SQIVND in the germline V gene (reference sequence). Trimming left V 5 bases short and J 2 bases short, with 10 bases between. CDR3 bases: TGTGCCAGTAGTGGGGGACTGCCCTACGAGCAGTACTTC. Translation gives CASSGGLPYEQYF.

Concerning this clonotype: Its ends do not fully match the called genes, so a read error is possible. The CDR3 protein is CASRYREGNPPQHF. For the CDR3, the DNA is TGTGCCAGCAGATACAGGGAAGGGAATCCGCCCCAGCATTTT. The chain links TRBV2 to TRBJ1-5; TRBD1 might be the D (6 bases). This CDR3 has 14 amino acids. Germline CDR1 and CDR2: SNHLY and FYNNEI.

This clonotype was counted ten times or more. The rearrangement joins TRBV2 to TRBJ2-1; D gene uncertain. Trimming took 3 bases from V and 0 from J, leaving 6 bases between them. CDR1 and CDR2 (germline): SNHLY, FYNNEI. The CDR3 consists of 14 residues. DNA of the CDR3: TGTGCCAGCAGTGACTGGAGCTCCTACAATGAGCAGTTCTTC. Amino acid sequence: CASSDWSSYNEQFF.

The V call is TRBV19, the J call TRBJ2-3; tentative D call: TRBD2 (12 bases). V was shortened by 10 bases and J by 0 bases, with 38 bases between the two germline ends. Germline CDR1 is LNHDA and CDR2 is SQIVND (reference sequence). CDR3 size: 22 residues. CDR3 in DNA: TGTGCCACCCGTCCCGGGACAGGGGGTTCCGGGACTAGCGGGCATAGCACAGATACGCAGTATTTT. It translates to CATRPGTGGSGTSGHSTDTQYF.

To note about this clonotype: This may stem from a read error, because a much larger clone lies one nucleotide away. This CDR3 is CSARPGQGRPEAFF. The CDR3 nucleotides read TGCAGTGCCAGACCAGGACAGGGGAGACCTGAAGCTTTCTTT. The chain recombines TRBV20-1 with TRBJ1-1; 9 nucleotides line up with TRBD1. CDR1 is DFQATT, CDR2 SNEGSKA, per germline (reference sequence). This CDR3 is built from 14 residues. V shed 6 bases, J shed 6 bases, and the junction held 11 bases outside the gene matches.

This clonotype was found many times. The chain has TRBV6-1 and TRBJ1-2, with unresolved D. CDR1 and CDR2 (germline): MNHNS, SASEGT. The CDR3 contains 19 residues. V lost 6 bases to trimming and J lost 3 bases, with 29 bases between them. The CDR3 DNA is TGTGCCAGCAGCGACCCCCCGGGGAGAAGGGCTTGGGTTCACTATGGCTACACCTTC. Translating it yields CASSDPPGRRAWVHYGYTF.

A few counts support this clonotype. The chain links TRBV27 to TRBJ1-2, with D possibly TRBD1 on 5 matching bases. Trimming took 7 bases from V and 4 from J, leaving 16 bases between them. Per the germline V gene, CDR1 is MNHEY and CDR2 is SMNVEV (reference sequence). This CDR3 is built from 14 residues. The CDR3 nucleotides read TGTGCCAGCACCGCTTGGGGGGGGGGCTATGGCTACACCTTC. This translates into CASTAWGGGYGYTF.

This clonotype was observed a handful of times. The chain recombines TRBV20-1 with TRBJ2-7; no reliable D call. This CDR3 region has 13 residues. V lost 0 bases and J lost 6, with 12 bases in between. Per the germline V gene, CDR1 is DFQATT and CDR2 is SNEGSKA (reference sequence). The CDR3 is CSARDPTRSEQYF. CDR3 nucleotides: TGCAGTGCTAGAGATCCCACTCGCAGCGAGCAGTACTTC.

The genes are TRBV6-2 or TRBV6-3 and TRBJ1-6; tentative D call: TRBD1 (5 bases). Trimming left V 7 bases short and J 4 bases short, with 14 bases between. Germline CDR1 MNHEY, CDR2 SVGEGT. There are 15 residues in the CDR3. The CDR3 reads CASIPGRLYNSPLHF. The CDR3 nucleotides read TGTGCCAGCATCCCGGGACGCCTTTATAATTCACCCCTCCACTTT.

J is TRBJ2-3 and V is TRBV2, with D possibly matching TRBD2 (6 bases). Trimming removed 9 bases from V and 3 bases from J, with 16 bases in between. CDR1 SNHLY and CDR2 FYNNEI come from the germline V gene. The length of the CDR3 is 14 residues. CDR3 loop: CARRRPSGTDTQYF. In DNA form, the CDR3 reads TGTGCCAGACGCCGGCCAAGCGGGACAGATACGCAGTATTTT.

This clonotype was seen a handful of times. This rearrangement joins TRBV12-3 or TRBV12-4 to TRBJ2-7; possibly TRBD1 or TRBD2 for D (6 bases each). The V end was cut by 6 bases, the J end by 2 bases, with 17 bases between. The CDR3 totals 15 residues. The chain's CDR3 is CASSPTGAATYEQYF. CDR3 bases: TGTGCCAGCAGCCCAACGGGGGCGGCTACCTACGAGCAGTACTTC.

This clonotype was seen many times. The J gene is TRBJ2-1, the V gene TRBV27, with D uncertain. The V gene's germline CDR1 is MNHEY and CDR2 SMNVEV (reference sequence). The V gene lost 1 base and the J gene lost 9 bases, with 4 bases spanning the gap. This CDR3 spans 11 amino acids. CDR3 amino acids: CASSLYGEQFF. The CDR3 bases are TGTGCCAGCAGTTTATACGGTGAGCAGTTCTTC.

The J gene is TRBJ1-1, the V gene TRBV20-1, with D tentatively TRBD1 (6 bases). Germline CDR1 reads DFQATT; CDR2 reads SNEGSKA (reference sequence). V lost 5 bases and J lost 3, with 16 bases in between. CDR3 length: 14 residues. The DNA of the CDR3 is TGCAGTGCTGAGGGGACAAACGTCGACACTGAAGCTTTCTTT. It translates to CSAEGTNVDTEAFF.

This clonotype was seen more than once but under ten times. The J gene is TRBJ2-7, the V gene TRBV29-1; 7 nucleotides align to TRBD1. Germline V lookup: CDR1 SQVTM, CDR2 ANQGSEA. The CDR3 length is 13 residues. V lost 4 bases to trimming and J lost 4 bases; unmatched junction nucleotides: 7. CDR3: CSVVRDSSYEQYF. The CDR3 DNA is TGCAGCGTTGTACGGGACAGCTCATACGAGCAGTACTTC.

The chain has TRBV20-1 and TRBJ2-5, with TRBD2 identical over 7 bases. V gave up 4 bases and J gave up 0 bases; unmatched junction bases: 5. Germline V lookup: CDR1 DFQATT, CDR2 SNEGSKA (reference sequence). The CDR3 has 14 amino acids. The CDR3 nucleotides read TGCAGTGCTACTAGCGGCCTTTACCAAGAGACCCAGTACTTC. It specifies CSATSGLYQETQYF.

The rearrangement joins TRBV13 to TRBJ1-6; no firm D call. Germline-derived CDR1 and CDR2 are PRHDT and FYEKMQ (reference sequence). Trimming pared 5 bases from V and 8 bases from J, leaving 13 bases between. The CDR3 extends over 14 amino acids. CDR3 nucleotides: TGTGCCAGCAGCCTGCGCTTGGAATATTCACCCCTCCACTTT. This sequence encodes CASSLRLEYSPLHF. The whole variable domain, filled in from reference TRBV13 and TRBJ1-6, reads AAGVIQSPRHLIKEKRETATLKCYPIPRHDTVYWYQQGPGQDPQFLISFYEKMQSDKGSIPDRFSAQQFSDYHSELNMSSLELGDSALYFCASSLRLEYSPLHFGNGTRLTVT.

This clonotype appeared many times. The chain is built from TRBV2 and TRBJ2-7; perhaps TRBD1 as D (6 bases). CDR1 SNHLY and CDR2 FYNNEI come from the germline V gene. This CDR3 spans 16 amino acids. Trimming took 6 bases from V and 1 from J, leaving 19 bases between them. CDR3 DNA: TGTGCCAGCAGACAAGGTCTTTACAGGGTATCCTACGAGCAGTACTTC. This sequence encodes CASRQGLYRVSYEQYF.

This clonotype was counted only a few times. DNA of the CDR3: TGCGCCAGCAGCCCTACAGGGGTCGGCTACACCTTC. Translation: CASSPTGVGYTF. This chain connects TRBV4-1 to TRBJ1-2; 7 positions match TRBD1. The germline CDR1 and CDR2 sequences are MGHRA and YSYEKL. The CDR3 length is 12 residues. V lost 4 bases, J lost 8 bases, and 4 bases stayed unmatched.

Points on this clonotype: Because it lacks the conserved phenylalanine or tryptophan at the end, this CDR3 is likely a read error. This chain uses TRBV12-3 or TRBV12-4 with TRBJ1-2; D is unclear. The V and J ends lost 4 bases and 2 bases respectively, with 5 bases between them. CDR3 length: 12 residues. The CDR3 nucleotides read TGTGCCAGCAGTTGGGTAAACTATGGCTACACCCTC. Translation: CASSWVNYGYTL.

This clonotype has only one observation. Given a much more abundant clone one base away, this may be a read error. This chain links TRBV27 with TRBJ1-2; D gene ambiguous. This CDR3 region has 14 residues. The germline V gene encodes CDR1 MNHEY and CDR2 SMNVEV (reference sequence). The V end lost 5 bases, the J end lost 6 bases, and 16 bases lay between the germline ends. CDR3 loop: CASSEFVVGNGYTF. The CDR3 coding sequence is TGTGCCAGCAGTGAGTTCGTGGTTGGGAATGGCTACACCTTC.

This clonotype was seen many times. The chain couples TRBV30 to TRBJ1-1; 11 bases agree with TRBD1. J was trimmed by 0 bases and V by 0 bases; bases with no gene match: 6. CDR1 and CDR2 from the germline V gene are GTSNPN and SVGIG (reference sequence). The CDR3 runs 17 residues. The CDR3 DNA follows: TGTGCCTGGAGTGTACCCAGGACAGGGGGCCTGAACACTGAAGCTTTCTTT. Its protein is CAWSVPRTGGLNTEAFF.

A remark on this clonotype: It may be a read error: a sequence one base away is much more abundant. The chain uses TRBV5-1 and TRBJ2-3, with 8 bases that match TRBD2. The CDR3 is made up of 16 amino acids. J was trimmed by 4 bases and V by 4 bases; bases with no gene match: 11. Germline assignment: CDR1 SGHRS and CDR2 YFSETQ. The CDR3 bases are TGCGCCAGCAGCCTGGACAACGGGAGGGCCTCAGATACGCAGTATTTT. Amino acid sequence: CASSLDNGRASDTQYF.

This clonotype was observed once. A clone one base away is much larger, so this may be a read error. The gene calls are TRBV7-3 and TRBJ2-1; D not certain. This CDR3 region has 14 residues. Germline lookup yields CDR1 SGHTA and CDR2 FQGTGA. Trimming shortened V by 4 bases and J by 0 bases, and 7 bases separated the two germline ends. The CDR3 loop is CASSWAPSYNEQFF. The CDR3 DNA is TGTGCCAGCAGCTGGGCACCCTCCTACAATGAGCAGTTCTTC. Using reference TRBV7-3 and TRBJ2-1 for the parts outside the CDR3, the full variable domain is GAGVSQTPSNKVTEKGKYVELRCDPISGHTALYWYRQSLGQGPEFLIYFQGTGAADDSGLPNDRFFAVRPEGSVSTLKIQRTERGDSAVYLCASSWAPSYNEQFFGPGTRLTVL.

This clonotype was recorded many times. The chain links TRBV5-4 to TRBJ2-7, with D tentatively TRBD1 (6 bases). V lost 2 bases and J lost 0, with 12 bases in between. This CDR3 region has 15 residues. Germline V lookup: CDR1 SGHNT, CDR2 YYREEE (reference sequence). CDR3 sequence reads: CASSFSRDTSYEQYF. The CDR3 DNA reads as TGTGCCAGCAGCTTCAGCCGGGACACCTCCTACGAGCAGTACTTC.

This clonotype was seen repeatedly, ten times or more. The genes are TRBV28 and TRBJ2-2, with D uncertain. The V end was cut by 4 bases, the J end by 6 bases, with 9 bases between. Germline-derived CDR1 and CDR2 are MDHEN and SYDVKM. The CDR3 consists of 13 residues. The CDR3 spells CASSSPGPGELFF. The CDR3, as DNA: TGTGCCAGCAGTTCCCCCGGGCCCGGGGAGCTGTTTTTT.

A note on this clonotype: With a much larger clone just one base away, this may be a read error. V usage is TRBV5-5 and J usage is TRBJ1-1, with unresolved D. The CDR3 contains 14 residues. V gave up 1 base and J gave up 3 bases, with 10 bases separating them. Germline CDR1 is SGHKS and CDR2 is YYEKEE (reference sequence). CDR3 nucleotide sequence: TGTGCCAGCAGCTTGACAGTGGAGTACACTGAAGCTTTCTTT. It yields the protein CASSLTVEYTEAFF.